One TCR beta chain is described in this entry. Its antigen remains unidentified. The sample comes from a study of T cells in localized non-small cell lung cancer. General observations from the study: A raised T cell density in blood coincided with lengthier overall survival. Uninvolved adjacent lung showed the highest T cell clonality, exceeding tumor. Because researchers sequenced only one region of the tumor, heterogeneity is still possible. In adjacent lung, a median roughly 60 of the top 100 tumor clones were found.

Profiled with immunoSEQ multiplex PCR; TCRdb holds only in-frame clones, not every one. In the table there are 75,000 to 90,000 clones, around four fifths of which are singletons. V was clipped by 10 bases and J by 3 bases, with 15 bases between them. This CDR3 spans 14 amino acids. In germline, CDR1 is LNHDA, CDR2 SQIVND (reference sequence). This sequence was found in a man between 40 and 75 years old with stage I lung adenocarcinoma. The source material was peripheral blood, sampled before any cancer treatment. J is TRBJ2-2 and V is TRBV19, with a tentative D call TRBD2 (6 bases). Here the CDR3 reads CATSTRRDTGELFF. The CDR3 coding sequence is TGTGCCACCTCGACTAGGAGGGACACCGGGGAGCTGTTTTTT.